This T cell receptor (beta chain) originates from a study of T-cell memory formation after mild COVID-19. In the study overall: Clusters were largely donor specific. The study's findings and limits: CD4+ bias marked clones expanding day 15 to 37, unlike balanced contracting clones.

TCRdb used MiXCR to reprocess the 5' RACE reads, holding one entry per CDR3 protein. The sample carries approximately 500,000 distinct CDR3 sequences, roughly 23% recorded once. V lost 5 bases and J lost 0, with 17 bases in between. The CDR3 is 16 amino acids. This clonotype occurred a few times. Its antigen is still unknown. This clonotype originated in an adult woman who had mild COVID-19 (a few samples of this study predate the infection). Cell type and time point are not known. The V call is TRBV12-3 or TRBV12-4, the J call TRBJ2-7; the D gene could be TRBD1 or TRBD2 (5 bases each). Sequenced: PBMCs or a T cell subset sorted from them (not recorded which). CDR3 sequence: CASSLGTSILSYEQYF. CDR3 nucleotides: TGTGCCAGCAGTCTGGGGACCTCAATACTCTCCTACGAGCAGTACTTC.